A single sample is the source of the 18 T cell receptor beta chains below, sequenced in a study of OX40 agonist ivuxolimab in advanced cancers. Sequencing was performed with immunoSEQ multiplex PCR; in TCRdb, only in-frame clones are kept and a portion is missing. Of tens of thousands of clones listed, 65% to 90% are singletons. Specimen: CD4+ or CD8+ T cells sorted from blood, collected in a trial of the OX40 agonist ivuxolimab. These receptors were obtained from an adult with an advanced solid tumor such as melanoma, head and neck, liver or kidney cancer.

For the CDR3, the DNA is TGTGCCAGCAGTGCCGGGACTAGCGGCTACGAGCAGTACTTC. It specifies CASSAGTSGYEQYF. The chain combines TRBV27 with TRBJ2-7; TRBD2 agrees at 11 bases. The CDR3 loop spans 14 amino acids. Germline loops: CDR1 MNHEY, CDR2 SMNVEV (reference sequence). With V trimmed by 5 bases and J by 3 bases, 3 bases remained unmatched.

The rearrangement uses TRBV5-6 and TRBJ2-7; TRBD1 might be the D (5 bases). In germline, CDR1 is SGHDT, CDR2 YYEEEE. The V end lost 4 bases, the J end lost 1 base, and 18 bases lay between the germline ends. CDR3 length equals 16 residues. The CDR3 DNA reads as TGTGCCAGCAGCGGAACAAATGGACACATATCCTACGAGCAGTACTTC. This sequence encodes CASSGTNGHISYEQYF.

The CDR3 sequence is CASSPTGAEDTQYF. Here the CDR3 DNA reads TGCGCCAGCAGCCCTACCGGGGCAGAAGATACGCAGTATTTT. J is TRBJ2-3 and V is TRBV4-1; D might be TRBD1 or TRBD2, each matching 5 bases. The CDR3 consists of 14 residues. V was trimmed by 4 bases and J by 5 bases, leaving 13 bases between them. In germline, CDR1 is MGHRA, CDR2 YSYEKL.

The count of this clone is one. This sequence joins TRBV10-3 and TRBJ1-1, with D tentatively TRBD1 (5 bases). The CDR3 contains 16 residues. V was trimmed by 2 bases and J by 0 bases, leaving 13 bases between them. Germline values: CDR1 ENHRY, CDR2 SYGVKD. The chain's CDR3 is CAISEGRQGLNTEAFF. As DNA, the CDR3 is TGTGCCATCAGTGAGGGACGCCAGGGATTGAACACTGAAGCTTTCTTT.

This chain uses TRBV27 with TRBJ2-1; 14 bases line up with TRBD2. V shed 2 bases, J shed 6 bases, and the junction held 0 bases outside the gene matches. There are 15 residues in the CDR3. CDR1 is MNHEY, CDR2 SMNVEV, per germline (reference sequence). The CDR3 DNA is TGTGCCAGCAGTTTAGGGACTAGCGGGAGCAATGAGCAGTTCTTC. Amino acid sequence: CASSLGTSGSNEQFF.

This chain joins TRBV11-3 and TRBJ2-1, with 11 positions matching TRBD2. V was pared by 5 bases and J by 3 bases, with 9 bases of the junction left unmatched. The germline CDR1 and CDR2 sequences are SGHNT and YENEEA. The CDR3 runs to 17 residues. The chain's CDR3 is CASSRFIAGGIYNEQFF. The CDR3 DNA follows: TGTGCCAGCAGCCGGTTTATAGCGGGAGGGATCTACAATGAGCAGTTCTTC.

The V call is TRBV9, the J call TRBJ2-1, with a possible D match to TRBD2 (5 bases). CDR1 and CDR2 (germline): SGDLS, YYNGEE. The CDR3 totals 15 residues. Trimming removed 4 bases at V and 0 bases at J, with 11 bases between. The CDR3 reads CASSFGKYSYNEQFF. The CDR3, as DNA: TGTGCCAGCAGCTTCGGGAAATACTCCTACAATGAGCAGTTCTTC.

The rearrangement joins TRBV7-9 to TRBJ2-2, with D tentatively TRBD1 (5 bases). The CDR3 length is 16 residues. The germline V gene has CDR1 SEHNR and CDR2 FQNEAQ (reference sequence). The V gene lost 5 bases and the J gene lost 4 bases, with 17 bases spanning the gap. CDR3 sequence (DNA): TGTGCCAGCAGCAGAGCACAGGCCTCGGGCACCGGGGAGCTGTTTTTT. Translation: CASSRAQASGTGELFF.

By its share, this clone is large. This chain uses TRBV9 with TRBJ2-7; D is perhaps TRBD1 or TRBD2 (5 bases each). V lost 0 bases and J lost 3, with 10 bases in between. This CDR3 contains 14 residues. Germline CDR1 is SGDLS and CDR2 is YYNGEE. CDR3 nucleotides: TGTGCCAGCAGCGTAGGGGACGGACTCTACGAGCAGTACTTC. This gives the protein CASSVGDGLYEQYF. Filled out from reference TRBV9 and TRBJ2-7, the complete variable domain reads DSGVTQTPKHLITATGQRVTLRCSPRSGDLSVYWYQQSLDQGLQFLIQYYNGEERAKGNILERFSAQQFPDLHSELNLSSLELGDSALYFCASSVGDGLYEQYFGPGTRLTVT.

The J gene is TRBJ1-1, the V gene TRBV5-1; weak D call: TRBD1 (6 bases). Between the trimmed V and J ends, which lost 1 base and 0 bases, there was a span of 10 bases. This CDR3 is built from 15 residues. Germline CDR1 is SGHRS and CDR2 is YFSETQ. The CDR3 reads CASSLYGQLNTEAFF. The CDR3 DNA reads as TGCGCCAGCAGCTTGTACGGACAGCTGAACACTGAAGCTTTCTTT.

The chain uses TRBV29-1 and TRBJ2-1, with 10 positions matching TRBD2. The junction had 8 bases not matched to a gene; V was cut back by 3 bases and J by 3 bases. The CDR3 length is 16 residues. Germline V gene data show CDR1 as SQVTM and CDR2 as ANQGSEA. The chain's CDR3 is CSVEDVAGGIYNEQFF. The CDR3 nucleotides are TGCAGCGTTGAGGACGTAGCGGGAGGTATCTACAATGAGCAGTTCTTC.

The gene calls are TRBV7-9 and TRBJ2-5; maybe TRBD2 (6 bases). Germline V gene lookup returns CDR1 SEHNR and CDR2 FQNEAQ (reference sequence). CDR3 size: 17 residues. Trimming stripped 5 bases from V and 2 bases from J, with 21 bases between. This CDR3 reads CASSPRMGRGNQETQYF. In DNA form, the CDR3 reads TGTGCCAGCAGCCCCCGGATGGGGCGGGGAAATCAAGAGACCCAGTACTTC.

This clone was seen once. Other DNA sequences of this sample code for an identical CDR3. The chain carries TRBV19 and TRBJ2-1; 8 bases are a match to TRBD2. The CDR3 loop spans 15 amino acids. V lost 3 bases, J lost 0 bases, and 1 base stayed unmatched. Looked up from germline, CDR1 is LNHDA and CDR2 is SQIVND (reference sequence). CDR3 nucleotides: TGTGCCAGTAGTATCAGCGGGAGCTCCTACAATGAGCAGTTCTTC. Amino acids: CASSISGSSYNEQFF.

The chain is built from TRBV2 and TRBJ2-2, with unresolved D. The V end was cut by 8 bases, the J end by 5 bases, with 9 bases between. CDR3 size: 12 residues. CDR1 is SNHLY and CDR2 is FYNNEI in the germline V gene. CDR3 sequence reads: CASLDVTGELFF. The CDR3 DNA follows: TGTGCCAGCTTGGATGTAACCGGGGAGCTGTTTTTT.

V usage is TRBV7-9 and J usage is TRBJ2-1; D could derive from TRBD1 or TRBD2 (6 bases each). CDR3 length: 15 amino acids. The germline V gene encodes CDR1 SEHNR and CDR2 FQNEAQ (reference sequence). V lost 6 bases and J 2 bases, leaving 14 bases between the germline ends. CDR3 amino acids: CASRVDGGAYNEQFF. As DNA, the CDR3 is TGTGCCAGCAGAGTAGACGGGGGCGCCTACAATGAGCAGTTCTTC. Full variable domain (missing parts from reference TRBV7-9 and TRBJ2-1): DTGVSQNPRHKITKRGQNVTFRCDPISEHNRLYWYRQTLGQGPEFLTYFQNEAQLEKSRLLSDRFSAERPKGSFSTLEIQRTEQGDSAMYLCASRVDGGAYNEQFFGPGTRLTVL.

The chain has TRBV30 and TRBJ1-5, with D maybe TRBD1 (5 bases). CDR1 and CDR2 (germline): GTSNPN, SVGIG (reference sequence). The V end was cut by 0 bases, the J end by 4 bases, with 7 bases between. This CDR3 has 13 amino acids. The CDR3 DNA reads as TGTGCCTGGAGTGTTACAGGAAATCAGCCCCAGCATTTT. It translates to CAWSVTGNQPQHF.

The rearrangement joins TRBV9 to TRBJ2-6, with 9 bases aligning to TRBD1. Germline lookup yields CDR1 SGDLS and CDR2 YYNGEE. The length of the CDR3 is 16 residues. Trimming cost V 6 bases and J 3 bases; bases outside gene matches: 7. The CDR3 sequence: CASTPTGGFGANVLTF. Written as DNA, the CDR3 is TGTGCCAGCACCCCGACAGGGGGTTTTGGGGCCAACGTCCTGACTTTC.

The V and J genes are TRBV15 and TRBJ1-2; D unresolved. The length of the CDR3 is 15 residues. Trimming shortened V by 0 bases and J by 6 bases, and 14 bases separated the two germline ends. Germline lookup yields CDR1 LNHNV and CDR2 YYDKDF (reference sequence). The CDR3 sequence: CATSRDKGAGNGYTF. The CDR3 DNA follows: TGTGCCACCAGCAGAGATAAGGGTGCCGGGAATGGCTACACCTTC.